This TCR beta chain was obtained from a study of blood T cell repertoires in COVID-19. V was shortened by 5 bases and J by 1 base, with 5 bases between the two germline ends. Germline CDR1 KGHSH, CDR2 LQKENI. The CDR3 is made up of 12 amino acids. Authors' analysis steps: Reference gene primer amplification gave estimated nucleated cell counts. Data came from immunoSEQ multiplex PCR; TCRdb stores just in-frame clones and leaves some out. V and J calls and clone size are as listed in that table; D and trimming were resolved from the DNA. The sample includes around 84,000 clones, roughly 80% of them seen just once.

Sequencing input: peripheral blood. This TCR came from a woman aged 40 to 50 with active or convalescent COVID-19. The chain has TRBV18 and TRBJ2-5; D remains unclear. The CDR3 spells CASSSSQETQYF. Written as DNA, the CDR3 is TGTGCCAGCTCATCCAGCCAAGAGACCCAGTACTTC.